Here is one T cell receptor (beta chain) with its context. The antigen is undetermined. Time point specified: blood 2 weeks post-SBRT. The treatment denotes: 15 Gy SBRT to primary tumor, nephrectomy 4 weeks later. Serial blood draws occurred at baseline and 2 and 4 weeks post-SBRT. This renal cell carcinoma was of the clear cell type. Sequenced by immunoSEQ multiplex PCR; TCRdb stores in-frame clones only, minus some. There are some 120,000 clones in the sample; 85% to 90% occur only once, and about 5.6% lies in the top ten. The sample comes from a study of radiation and T cells in renal cell carcinoma. Findings and limits, study-wide: Top tumor clonotypes rose in blood 2 weeks post-radiation, then contracted.

The CDR3 has 17 amino acids. CDR1 SGHRS and CDR2 YFSETQ come from the germline V gene. After removal of 1 base from V and 0 bases from J, the junction contained 9 bases not matched to a gene. The sample was blood, taken from a patient whose treatment included radiotherapy and nephrectomy. The sequence came from a woman between 65 and 79 years old with renal cell carcinoma. The gene calls are TRBV5-1 and TRBJ1-2, with 7 nucleotides matching TRBD1. As DNA, the CDR3 is TGCGCCAGCAGCTTGAACCCAACAGGGGCAGCTAACTATGGCTACACCTTC. It encodes CASSLNPTGAANYGYTF.